This T cell receptor beta chain was found in a study of blood T cells in healthy people across ages. Primed by a sample-barcoded 5' primer and a J-beta primer mix, a second PCR proceeded for 7 to 11 cycles. Each CDR3 protein is one row after TCRdb ran MiXCR on the 5' RACE reads. The sample yields roughly 680,000 distinct CDR3 sequences, 20% to 25% seen once. The germline V and J ends were trimmed by 3 bases and 4 bases, with 10 bases remaining between them. From germline, CDR1 is SGHRS and CDR2 YFSETQ. CDR3 size: 13 residues. The clonotype originates from a man aged 70 or older in good health. V usage is TRBV5-1 and J usage is TRBJ2-5; no reliable D call. The sample consisted of blood. CDR3 region: CASSYGDGETQYF. For the CDR3, the DNA is TGCGCCAGCAGCTACGGAGACGGAGAGACCCAGTACTTC. The variable domain in full, with the rest retrieved from reference TRBV5-1 and TRBJ2-5, is KAGVTQTPRYLIKTRGQQVTLSCSPISGHRSVSWYQQTPGQGLQFLFEYFSETQRNKGNFPGRFSGRQFSNSRSEMNVSTLELGDSALYLCASSYGDGETQYFGPGTRLLVL.